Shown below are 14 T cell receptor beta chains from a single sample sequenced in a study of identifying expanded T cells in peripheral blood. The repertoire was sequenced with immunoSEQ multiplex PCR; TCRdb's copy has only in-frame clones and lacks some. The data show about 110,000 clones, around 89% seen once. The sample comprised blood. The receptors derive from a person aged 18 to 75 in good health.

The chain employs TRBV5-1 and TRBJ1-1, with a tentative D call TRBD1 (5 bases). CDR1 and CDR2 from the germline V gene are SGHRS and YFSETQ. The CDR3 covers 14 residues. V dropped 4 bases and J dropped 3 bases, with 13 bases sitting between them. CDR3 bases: TGCGCCAGCAGCAGTTGGGGCGCGGACACTGAAGCTTTCTTT. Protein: CASSSWGADTEAFF.

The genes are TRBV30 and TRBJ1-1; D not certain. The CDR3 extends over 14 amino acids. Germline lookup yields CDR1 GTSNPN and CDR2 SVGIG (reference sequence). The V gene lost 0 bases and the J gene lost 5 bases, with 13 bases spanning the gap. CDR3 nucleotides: TGTGCCTGGAGTGTATATCTGGGAAAGACTGAAGCTTTCTTT. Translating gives CAWSVYLGKTEAFF.

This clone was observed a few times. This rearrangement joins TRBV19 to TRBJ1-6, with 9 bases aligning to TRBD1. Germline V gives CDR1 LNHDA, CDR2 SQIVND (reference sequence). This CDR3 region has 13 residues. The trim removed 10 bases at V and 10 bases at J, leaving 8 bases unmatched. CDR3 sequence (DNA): TGTGCCACGACGGGACAGGGAGGGTCACCCCTCCACTTT. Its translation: CATTGQGGSPLHF.

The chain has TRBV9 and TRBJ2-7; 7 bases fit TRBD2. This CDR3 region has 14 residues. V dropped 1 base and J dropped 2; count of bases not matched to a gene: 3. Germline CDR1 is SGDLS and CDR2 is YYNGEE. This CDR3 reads CASSVWEGAYEQYF. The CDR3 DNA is TGTGCCAGCAGCGTATGGGAGGGCGCCTACGAGCAGTACTTC. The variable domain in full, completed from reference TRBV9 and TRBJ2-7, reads DSGVTQTPKHLITATGQRVTLRCSPRSGDLSVYWYQQSLDQGLQFLIQYYNGEERAKGNILERFSAQQFPDLHSELNLSSLELGDSALYFCASSVWEGAYEQYFGPGTRLTVT.

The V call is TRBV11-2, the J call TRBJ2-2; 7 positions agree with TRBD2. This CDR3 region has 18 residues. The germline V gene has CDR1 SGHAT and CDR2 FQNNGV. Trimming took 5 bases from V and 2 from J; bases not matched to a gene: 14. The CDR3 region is CASSLLPPSGPNTGELFF. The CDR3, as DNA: TGTGCCAGCAGCCTCCTCCCACCTAGCGGACCAAACACCGGGGAGCTGTTTTTT. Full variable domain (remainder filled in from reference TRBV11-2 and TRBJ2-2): EAGVAQSPRYKIIEKRQSVAFWCNPISGHATLYWYQQILGQGPKLLIQFQNNGVVDDSQLPKDRFSAERLKGVDSTLKIQPAKLEDSAVYLCASSLLPPSGPNTGELFFGEGSRLTVL.

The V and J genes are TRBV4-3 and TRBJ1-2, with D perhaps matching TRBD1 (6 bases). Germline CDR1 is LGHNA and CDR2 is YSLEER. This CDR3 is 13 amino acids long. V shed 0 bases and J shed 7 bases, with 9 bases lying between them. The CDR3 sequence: CASSQEWGAGYTF. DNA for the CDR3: TGCGCCAGCAGCCAAGAATGGGGGGCTGGCTACACCTTC.

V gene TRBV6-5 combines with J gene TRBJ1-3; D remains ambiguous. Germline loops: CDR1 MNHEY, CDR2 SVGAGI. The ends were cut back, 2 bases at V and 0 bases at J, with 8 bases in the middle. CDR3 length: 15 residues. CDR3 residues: CASSYGLDSGNTIYF. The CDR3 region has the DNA TGTGCCAGCAGTTACGGGTTGGACTCTGGAAACACCATATATTTT.

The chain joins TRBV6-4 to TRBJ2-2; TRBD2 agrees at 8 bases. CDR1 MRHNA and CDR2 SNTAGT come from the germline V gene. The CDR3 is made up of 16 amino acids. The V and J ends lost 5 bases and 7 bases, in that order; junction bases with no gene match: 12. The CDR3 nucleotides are TGTGCCAGCAGTCCAACTAGCGGACCCATTGGCGGGGAGCTGTTTTTT. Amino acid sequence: CASSPTSGPIGGELFF.

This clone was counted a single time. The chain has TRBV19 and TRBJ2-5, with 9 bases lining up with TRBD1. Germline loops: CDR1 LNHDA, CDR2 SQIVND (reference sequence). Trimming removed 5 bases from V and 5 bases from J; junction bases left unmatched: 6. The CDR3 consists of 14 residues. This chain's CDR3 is CASSPGQGRETQYF. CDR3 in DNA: TGTGCCAGTAGTCCGGGACAGGGACGGGAGACCCAGTACTTC.

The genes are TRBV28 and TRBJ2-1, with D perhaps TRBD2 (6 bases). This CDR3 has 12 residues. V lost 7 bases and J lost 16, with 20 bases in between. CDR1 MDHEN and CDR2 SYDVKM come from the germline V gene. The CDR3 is CASMGLARRSFF. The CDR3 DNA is TGTGCCAGCATGGGGCTAGCGAGAAGGTCCTTCTTC.

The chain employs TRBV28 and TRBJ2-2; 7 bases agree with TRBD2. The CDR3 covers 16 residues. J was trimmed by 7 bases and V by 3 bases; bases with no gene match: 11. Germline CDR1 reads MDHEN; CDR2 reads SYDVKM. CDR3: CASSFLASGKGGELFF. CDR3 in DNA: TGTGCCAGCAGTTTTTTGGCTAGCGGAAAAGGCGGGGAGCTGTTTTTT.

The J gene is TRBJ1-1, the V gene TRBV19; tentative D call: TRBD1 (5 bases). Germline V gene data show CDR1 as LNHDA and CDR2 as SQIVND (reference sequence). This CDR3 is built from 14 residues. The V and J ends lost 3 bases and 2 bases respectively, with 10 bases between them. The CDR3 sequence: CASSMLGGNTEAFF. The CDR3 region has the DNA TGTGCCAGTAGTATGCTGGGGGGTAACACTGAAGCTTTCTTT.

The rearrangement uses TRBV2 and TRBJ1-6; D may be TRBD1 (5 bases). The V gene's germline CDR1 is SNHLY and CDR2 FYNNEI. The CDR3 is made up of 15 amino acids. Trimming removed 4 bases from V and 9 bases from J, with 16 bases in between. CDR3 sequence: CASSATRDVSSPLHF. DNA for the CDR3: TGTGCCAGCAGTGCGACCCGGGACGTGAGTTCACCCCTCCACTTT.

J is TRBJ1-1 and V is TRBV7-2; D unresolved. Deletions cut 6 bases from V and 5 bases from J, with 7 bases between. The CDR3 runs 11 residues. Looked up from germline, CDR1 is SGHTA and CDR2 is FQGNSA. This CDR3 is CASRESTEAFF. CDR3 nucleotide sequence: TGTGCCAGCAGAGAGTCAACTGAAGCTTTCTTT.